The clone carrying this T cell receptor beta chain was found once. This record comes from a study of blood T cell repertoires in COVID-19. Across the study: Some COVID-19 samples were acute and others convalescent; all came from the United States, Italy and Spain. T cells, B-cell-depleted T cells, or PBMCs supplied cDNA or gDNA.

Clones were sequenced by immunoSEQ multiplex PCR, and TCRdb holds only the in-frame ones, with some missing. The sample yields around 130,000 clones, about 84% seen once. Germline V lookup: CDR1 SNHLY, CDR2 FYNNEI. CDR3 length equals 13 residues. Unmatched junction bases numbered 6, after V lost 7 bases and J lost 6 bases. The chain carries TRBV2 and TRBJ1-2; TRBD1 matches 9 bases. The source of this sequence is a woman in her sixties or seventies with acute or convalescent COVID-19. What was sequenced was peripheral blood. CDR3 DNA: TGTGCCAGCATACAGGGGGCGACGGATGGCTACACCTTC. It yields the protein CASIQGATDGYTF.